The sequence of this T cell receptor beta chain was determined in a study of T cell changes during pregnancy in multiple sclerosis. The method was immunoSEQ multiplex PCR; TCRdb's version includes in-frame clones alone and lacks a portion of them. This sample has around 62,000 clones, with roughly nine tenths found just once. Germline CDR1 and CDR2: WNHNN and SYGVQD (reference sequence). The length of the CDR3 is 18 residues. With V trimmed by 2 bases and J by 3 bases, 8 bases remained unmatched. The rearrangement links TRBV10-1 to TRBJ2-2; TRBD2 matches 11 bases. Source: peripheral blood, taken in the first trimester of pregnancy. The TCR sequence derives from a female donor with multiple sclerosis, enrolled in a pregnancy study. The CDR3 nucleotides are TGCGCCAGCAGTGAGGGAATAGGACTAGCGGGCTACACCGGGGAGCTGTTTTTT. As protein: CASSEGIGLAGYTGELFF.